The 10 T cell receptor beta chains listed next were all sequenced from one sample in a study of Graves' ophthalmopathy and Graves' hyperthyroidism. RNA served as the template for amplifying TCR beta CDR3 regions. First-round RT-PCR relied on HTBI primers, and a second-round multiplex PCR came next. TCRdb re-called the multiplex PCR reads through MiXCR, storing one row per CDR3 protein. Of 500,000 to 600,000 distinct CDR3 sequences detected, about 40% appear once; the ten largest clones hold roughly 4%. The sample comprised peripheral blood or thyroid tissue (not recorded which). Source of these receptors: an adult man with Graves' hyperthyroidism.

Concerning this clonotype itself: In this CDR3 the conserved last residue, phenylalanine or tryptophan, is missing, so a read error is likely. The V and J genes are TRBV27 and TRBJ1-6, with D perhaps TRBD1 (6 bases). V was pared by 2 bases and J by 9 bases, with 8 bases between. The length of the CDR3 is 13 residues. CDR1 and CDR2 (germline): MNHEY, SMNVEV (reference sequence). CDR3 sequence: CASSLPGASPLHS. The CDR3 DNA reads as TGTGCCAGCAGTTTACCAGGGGCTTCACCCCTCCACTCT.

The rearrangement uses TRBV7-9 and TRBJ2-5; unclear D gene. In germline, CDR1 is SEHNR, CDR2 FQNEAQ (reference sequence). This CDR3 contains 15 residues. Trimming cost V 1 base and J 8 bases, with 17 bases left between them. CDR3 nucleotides: TGTGCCAGCAGCTTAGGGTTGGGCTATAAGGACACCCAGTACTTC. It encodes CASSLGLGYKDTQYF.

The table lists this clonotype with many counts. The chain joins TRBV14 to TRBJ1-2; 9 bases map to TRBD1. This CDR3 comprises 15 residues. CDR1 and CDR2 (germline): SGHDN, FVKESK. Trimming removed 2 bases from V and 2 bases from J; junction bases left unmatched: 3. Written as DNA, the CDR3 is TGTGCCAGCAGCCAATTAGGACAGGGGAACTATGGCTACACCTTC. Encoded protein: CASSQLGQGNYGYTF.

Concerning this clonotype: A much more abundant neighbour one base away suggests this may be a read error. The J gene is TRBJ2-7, the V gene TRBV12-3 or TRBV12-4; TRBD2 is a possible D gene (5 bases). The CDR3 extends over 13 amino acids. The CDR3 is CAISSLDYYEQYF. The DNA for the CDR3 is TGTGCCATCAGTTCACTAGACTATTACGAGCAGTACTTC.

The rearrangement joins TRBV5-1 to TRBJ2-5, with unresolved D. With 0 bases removed from V and 2 bases from J, the gap between germline ends came to 11 bases. The CDR3 length is 15 residues. CDR1 SGHRS and CDR2 YFSETQ come from the germline V gene. The CDR3 loop reads CASSLVGQIQETQYF. CDR3 sequence (DNA): TGCGCCAGCAGCTTGGTTGGTCAGATTCAAGAGACCCAGTACTTC.

This chain uses TRBV20-1 with TRBJ2-5; 10 positions agree with TRBD2. The CDR3 has 14 amino acids. V gave up 8 bases and J gave up 2 bases; unmatched junction bases: 8. Germline CDR1 is DFQATT and CDR2 is SNEGSKA (reference sequence). As DNA, the CDR3 is TGCAGTAATTTACTAGCGGGGTCTCAAGAGACCCAGTACTTC. Encoded protein: CSNLLAGSQETQYF.

V is TRBV20-1 and J is TRBJ1-1, with 9 bases that match TRBD1. V lost 2 bases to trimming and J lost 4 bases; unmatched junction nucleotides: 5. The CDR3 runs 14 residues. Looked up from germline, CDR1 is DFQATT and CDR2 is SNEGSKA (reference sequence). CDR3 in amino acids: CSARSTGGITEAFF. Here the CDR3 DNA reads TGCAGTGCTAGATCGACAGGGGGTATCACTGAAGCTTTCTTT.

The rearrangement joins TRBV7-2 to TRBJ2-3; 13 bases are shared with TRBD2. The germline gives CDR1 SGHTA, CDR2 FQGNSA. V was pared by 5 bases and J by 11 bases, with 10 bases of the junction left unmatched. The CDR3 consists of 15 residues. The CDR3 nucleotides are TGTGCCAGCAGCAAACCGGGACTAGCGGGACATGAGCAGTATTTT. It encodes CASSKPGLAGHEQYF.

Concerning this clonotype: A junction boundary mismatches the germline segment, possibly from a read error. The gene calls are TRBV7-9 and TRBJ2-7, with D hard to call. This CDR3 is built from 16 residues. Germline lookup yields CDR1 SEHNR and CDR2 FQNEAQ (reference sequence). CDR3 amino acids: CASSRPGPSDSYEQHF. DNA of the CDR3: TGTGCCAGCAGCCGCCCCGGGCCATCTGACTCGTACGAGCAGCACTTC.

This clonotype was seen many times. The chain combines TRBV12-3 or TRBV12-4 with TRBJ1-6; tentative D call: TRBD1 (6 bases). With 7 bases removed from V and 10 bases from J, the gap between germline ends came to 20 bases. CDR3 length: 15 amino acids. CDR3 in DNA: TGTGCCAGCACCTCCCGAGGGCAGGGGTACTCACCCCTCCACTTT. It specifies CASTSRGQGYSPLHF.